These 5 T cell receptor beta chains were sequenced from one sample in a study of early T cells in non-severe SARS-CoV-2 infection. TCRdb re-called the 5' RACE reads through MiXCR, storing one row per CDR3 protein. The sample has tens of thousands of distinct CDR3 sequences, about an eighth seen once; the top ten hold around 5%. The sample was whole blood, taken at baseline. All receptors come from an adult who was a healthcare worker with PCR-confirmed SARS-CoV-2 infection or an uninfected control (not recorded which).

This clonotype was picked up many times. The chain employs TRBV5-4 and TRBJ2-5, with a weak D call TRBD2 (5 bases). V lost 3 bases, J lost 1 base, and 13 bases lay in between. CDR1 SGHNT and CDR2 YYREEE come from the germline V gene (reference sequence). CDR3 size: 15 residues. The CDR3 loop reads CASSSPLGGQETQYF. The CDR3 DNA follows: TGTGCCAGCAGCTCCCCGTTAGGAGGCCAAGAGACCCAGTACTTC.

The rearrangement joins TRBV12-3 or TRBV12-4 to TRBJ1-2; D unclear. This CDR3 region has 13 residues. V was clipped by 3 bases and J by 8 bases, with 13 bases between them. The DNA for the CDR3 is TGTGCCAGCAGTTTTGCCGCCCTGCGCGGCTACACCTTC. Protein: CASSFAALRGYTF.

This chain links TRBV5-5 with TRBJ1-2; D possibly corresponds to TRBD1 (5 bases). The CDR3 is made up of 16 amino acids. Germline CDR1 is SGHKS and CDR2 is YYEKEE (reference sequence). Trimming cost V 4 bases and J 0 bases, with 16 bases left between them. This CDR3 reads CASSRDATIANYGYTF. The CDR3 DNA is TGTGCCAGCAGCCGGGACGCCACAATAGCTAACTATGGCTACACCTTC.

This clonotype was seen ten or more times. CDR3 sequence reads: CASRGGGSGRGETQYF. The CDR3 region has the DNA TGTGCCAGCAGAGGGGGTGGGTCGGGACGCGGGGAGACCCAGTACTTC. The chain has TRBV27 and TRBJ2-5; perhaps TRBD1 as D (6 bases). The CDR3 consists of 16 residues. Germline CDR1 reads MNHEY; CDR2 reads SMNVEV (reference sequence). Trimming left V 6 bases short and J 5 bases short, with 22 bases between.

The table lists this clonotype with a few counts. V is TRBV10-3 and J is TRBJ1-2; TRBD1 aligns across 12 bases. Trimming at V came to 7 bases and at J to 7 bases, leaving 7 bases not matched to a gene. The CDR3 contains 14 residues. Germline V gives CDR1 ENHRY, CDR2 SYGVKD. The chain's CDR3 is CAITGTGGLFGYTF. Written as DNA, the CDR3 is TGTGCCATCACCGGGACAGGGGGCCTCTTTGGCTACACCTTC.